These T cell receptor beta chains were read from a single sample in a study of T cells in Graves' hyperthyroidism and ophthalmopathy. MiXCR was run by TCRdb on the multiplex PCR reads, yielding one entry per CDR3 protein. The sample holds 490,000 or so distinct CDR3 sequences, around a fifth seen once. The material sequenced was blood. Every receptor here comes from a woman in her 70s with Graves' ophthalmopathy. Both conserved end residues are part of each CDR3. D genes are given only for firm matches. Only some rows state a clone size, as once, few, many or a class for expanded clones.

J: TRBJ1-6; D: -; V: TRBV9; size: -; DNA: TGTGCCAACAGCGTAGAAGGACAGCGTAATTCACCCCTCCACTTT; CDR3: CANSVEGQRNSPLHF
J: TRBJ2-7; D: -; V: TRBV4-3; size: few; DNA: TGCGCCAGCAGCCAAGAGGGGTCCTACAGGCACGAGCAGTACTTC; CDR3: CASSQEGSYRHEQYF
J: TRBJ2-2; D: TRBD2; V: TRBV4-2; size: -; DNA: TGTGCCAGCAGCCAAGGAACTAGCGGGAGGGCCGACACCGGGGAGCTGTTTTTT; CDR3: CASSQGTSGRADTGELFF
J: TRBJ2-1; D: TRBD2; V: TRBV3-1; size: -; DNA: TGTGCCAGCAGCCCCGAAGCCGGGAGGCCCTACAATGAGCAGTTCTTC; CDR3: CASSPEAGRPYNEQFF
J: TRBJ1-3; D: -; V: TRBV6-1; size: -; DNA: TGTGCCAGCAGTCCACTAGCCAAAGCTGGAAACACCATATATTTT; CDR3: CASSPLAKAGNTIYF
J: TRBJ1-5; D: TRBD1; V: TRBV20-1; size: -; DNA: TGCAGTGCCCCGGACAGGGTGAACAATCAGCCCCAGCATTTT; CDR3: CSAPDRVNNQPQHF
J: TRBJ2-7; D: -; V: TRBV6-1; size: many; DNA: TGTGCCAGCAGACGGGACGGCCCCTACGAGCAGTACTTC; CDR3: CASRRDGPYEQYF
J: TRBJ1-5; D: -; V: TRBV12-3/TRBV12-4; size: many; DNA: TGTGCCAGCAGTCTGTGGGGGCCCCAGCATTTT; CDR3: CASSLWGPQHF
J: TRBJ2-7; D: TRBD1; V: TRBV20-1; size: -; DNA: TGCAGTGCCGTCCCCGGGACAGGGGGCTACGAGCAGTACTTC; CDR3: CSAVPGTGGYEQYF
J: TRBJ2-7; D: -; V: TRBV3-1; size: -; DNA: TGTGCCAGCAGCCAGGCAGGCGGTAAGGCCGCCTACGAGCAGTACTTC; CDR3: CASSQAGGKAAYEQYF
J: TRBJ2-3; D: TRBD2; V: TRBV12-3/TRBV12-4; size: many; DNA: TGTGCCAGCAGCACGACTAGCGGGGGCCCAGATACGCAGTATTTT; CDR3: CASSTTSGGPDTQYF
J: TRBJ1-5; D: -; V: TRBV12-3/TRBV12-4; size: many; DNA: TGTGCCAGCAGACGGACGGGAACTTATAGCAATCAGCCCCAGCATTTT; CDR3: CASRRTGTYSNQPQHF
J: TRBJ1-2; D: -; V: TRBV19; size: many; DNA: TGTGCCAGTAGTACTCCGGAGGGCTATGGCTACACCTTC; CDR3: CASSTPEGYGYTF
J: TRBJ1-2; D: TRBD1; V: TRBV28; size: many; DNA: TGTGCCAGCACCCCGCCAGGGGGAGCTTATGGCTACACCTTC; CDR3: CASTPPGGAYGYTF
J: TRBJ2-3; D: -; V: TRBV5-1; size: -; DNA: TGCGCCAGCAGCTTGGTAACGGCCGGCACAGATACGCAGTATTTT; CDR3: CASSLVTAGTDTQYF
J: TRBJ2-5; D: -; V: TRBV29-1; size: -; DNA: TGCAGCGTTGAACCGAGACAGGCAGAGACCCAGTACTTC; CDR3: CSVEPRQAETQYF
J: TRBJ2-3; D: -; V: TRBV24-1; size: -; DNA: TGTGCCACCAGTGATTTCACGACAGATACGCAGTATTTT; CDR3: CATSDFTTDTQYF
J: TRBJ1-1; D: -; V: TRBV2; size: many; DNA: TGTGCCAGCGGTAGGAACACTGAAGCTTTCTTT; CDR3: CASGRNTEAFF
J: TRBJ1-1; D: -; V: TRBV6-1; size: many; DNA: TGTGCCAGCAGTTATAGCGGGAGGACTGAAGCTTTCTTT; CDR3: CASSYSGRTEAFF
J: TRBJ2-7; D: TRBD1; V: TRBV7-9; size: many; DNA: TGTGCCAGCAGCTTAGTCCGGACAGGCCGAGCCTACGAGCAGTACTTC; CDR3: CASSLVRTGRAYEQYF
J: TRBJ1-1; D: -; V: TRBV12-3/TRBV12-4; size: -; DNA: TGTGCCAGCGCGGTCTTGAGGGGCACTGAAGCTTTCTTT; CDR3: CASAVLRGTEAFF
J: TRBJ2-1; D: -; V: TRBV24-1; size: few; DNA: TGTGCCACCAGTGATTCACTCCGTGGGGGGGGGCCCCTAGGAAATGAGCAGTTCTTC; CDR3: CATSDSLRGGGPLGNEQFF
J: TRBJ2-2; D: -; V: TRBV12-3/TRBV12-4; size: -; DNA: TGTGCCAGCAGTTTTGGGGGGCAAACCGGGGAGCTGTTTTTT; CDR3: CASSFGGQTGELFF
J: TRBJ1-1; D: -; V: TRBV11-2; size: -; DNA: TGTGCCAGCAGCTTTGGGCGAGGAGGCACTGAAGCTTTCTTT; CDR3: CASSFGRGGTEAFF
J: TRBJ1-5; D: TRBD1; V: TRBV6-2/TRBV6-3; size: few; DNA: TGTGCCAGCAGTTACGGACAGGGGGCCCCATCGCCCCAGCATTTT; CDR3: CASSYGQGAPSPQHF
J: TRBJ1-2; D: -; V: TRBV19; size: -; DNA: TGTGCCAGTAGTATTAGGGACGGCCCCTATGGCTACACCTTC; CDR3: CASSIRDGPYGYTF
J: TRBJ2-5; D: TRBD1; V: TRBV29-1; size: many; DNA: TGCAGCGTTGAAGGACAGGGTGGCGAGACCCAGTACTTC; CDR3: CSVEGQGGETQYF
J: TRBJ2-7; D: -; V: TRBV7-6; size: -; DNA: TGTGCCAGCAGCTTAGGCAGGGAGGCCGGCTACGGGCAGTACTTC; CDR3: CASSLGREAGYGQYF
J: TRBJ1-1; D: -; V: TRBV29-1; size: -; DNA: TGCAGCGCCAGGGCCATGAACACTGAAGCTTTCTTT; CDR3: CSARAMNTEAFF
J: TRBJ2-4; D: -; V: TRBV27; size: -; DNA: TGTGCCAGCACTAAAGTGGGGTTAGGCAAAAACATTCAGTACTTC; CDR3: CASTKVGLGKNIQYF
J: TRBJ2-7; D: TRBD2; V: TRBV20-1; size: -; DNA: TGCAGTGCTCAAAGACTAGCGGGACAACCCGAGCAGTACTTC; CDR3: CSAQRLAGQPEQYF
J: TRBJ1-2; D: -; V: TRBV5-5; size: -; DNA: TGTGCCAGCAGCACCAGTTGGGGGTCCTATGGCTACACCTTC; CDR3: CASSTSWGSYGYTF
J: TRBJ1-2; D: -; V: TRBV7-2; size: -; DNA: TGTGCCAGCAGCTATCCCGGGAGCGGCTACACCTTC; CDR3: CASSYPGSGYTF
J: TRBJ2-1; D: -; V: TRBV20-1; size: few; DNA: TGCAGTGCGCGGGACTTGAGGGTGGCCAATGAGCAGTTCTTC; CDR3: CSARDLRVANEQFF
J: TRBJ2-3; D: TRBD2; V: TRBV7-3; size: -; DNA: TGTGCCAGCAGGCTCGGGACTAGCGGGAGCTTAAGCACAGATACGCAGTATTTT; CDR3: CASRLGTSGSLSTDTQYF
J: TRBJ2-3; D: -; V: TRBV5-8; size: -; DNA: TGTGCCAGCAGCTCGCTTAGGGGCACAGATACGCAGTATTTT; CDR3: CASSSLRGTDTQYF
J: TRBJ1-1; D: TRBD1; V: TRBV19; size: few; DNA: TGTGCCAGTAGTATAGAAGGTCACAGGGGAGAAGCTTTCTTT; CDR3: CASSIEGHRGEAFF
J: TRBJ1-6; D: TRBD1; V: TRBV20-1; size: few; DNA: TGCAGTGCTAGAACAACAGGGGTATCCTATAATTCACCCCTCCACTTT; CDR3: CSARTTGVSYNSPLHF
J: TRBJ2-7; D: TRBD2; V: TRBV19; size: -; DNA: TGTGCCAGTAGTCTCGGGGGACTAGCGGCCTACGAGCAGCACTTC; CDR3: CASSLGGLAAYEQHF
J: TRBJ2-1; D: -; V: TRBV9; size: few; DNA: TGTGCCAGCAGCGTAGACCTAGAAGGTTTCAATGAGCAGTTCTTC; CDR3: CASSVDLEGFNEQFF
J: TRBJ2-1; D: -; V: TRBV19; size: -; DNA: TGTGCCAGTAGTATGGGTCGTGTGCATGAGCAGTTCTTC; CDR3: CASSMGRVHEQFF
J: TRBJ2-1; D: TRBD2; V: TRBV5-1; size: few; DNA: TGCGCCAGCAGCTTGGTAGCTAGCGGGAGAAACAATGAGCAGTTCTTC; CDR3: CASSLVASGRNNEQFF